This T cell receptor beta chain was captured in a study of human T cells and chemical hapten exposure. Time point indicated: patch test 1, 2 weeks after DPC sensitization. Stated treatment: therapeutic diphenylcyclopropenone sensitization with weekly scalp DPC. Blood was collected ahead of every patch test applied. TCRdb re-called the RACE reads through MiXCR, storing one row per CDR3 protein. The sample contains around 120,000 distinct CDR3 sequences, roughly an eighth of which appear only once. The germline V and J ends were trimmed by 5 bases and 6 bases, with 11 bases remaining between them. CDR3 size: 13 residues.

The source is a woman in her 50s with alopecia areata. Some clones in this sample may be carry-over from other donors' samples. The V call is TRBV12-3 or TRBV12-4, the J call TRBJ2-1; the D is unclear. Here the sequenced sample was whole blood, taken in connection with sensitization to the hapten diphenylcyclopropenone (DPC). The CDR3 protein is CASSTERFNEQFF. The DNA of the CDR3 is TGTGCCAGCAGTACGGAGCGCTTCAATGAGCAGTTCTTC.